The rows below give T cell receptor beta chains drawn from one sample of a study of shared clonotypes between healthy human individuals. The table came from immunoSEQ multiplex PCR; TCRdb's copy has only in-frame clones and leaves some out. The data show around 750,000 clones, 74% seen once. Input material: memory CD4+ T cells sorted from blood. The receptors come from a woman in her thirties in good health. Each CDR3 is given with its conserved first and last residue. A D gene is named only where the DNA matches it firmly. Only part of the rows carry a size: once, few, many, or a class if the clone is expanded.

clone_size: -; d_call: -; v_call: TRBV5-1; j_call: TRBJ2-4; cdr3_aa: CASRQTDPGNIQYF; cdr3_nt: TGCGCCAGCAGACAAACAGACCCCGGAAACATTCAGTACTTC
clone_size: -; d_call: -; v_call: TRBV18; j_call: TRBJ2-7; cdr3_aa: CASSPFLGRGPETYEQYF; cdr3_nt: TGTGCCAGCTCACCATTCCTGGGTCGGGGGCCCGAAACCTACGAGCAGTACTTC
clone_size: -; d_call: -; v_call: TRBV19; j_call: TRBJ1-1; cdr3_aa: CASSTSGAANTEAFF; cdr3_nt: TGTGCCAGTAGTACATCCGGGGCGGCGAACACTGAAGCTTTCTTT
clone_size: once; d_call: TRBD2; v_call: TRBV7-2; j_call: TRBJ2-7; cdr3_aa: CASSLFGGSYEQYF; cdr3_nt: TGTGCCAGCAGCTTATTCGGGGGGAGCTACGAGCAGTACTTC
clone_size: -; d_call: TRBD2; v_call: TRBV4-2; j_call: TRBJ2-7; cdr3_aa: CASSQERPGTSGDYEQYF; cdr3_nt: TGTGCCAGCAGCCAAGAGAGGCCCGGGACTAGCGGAGACTACGAGCAGTACTTC
clone_size: -; d_call: -; v_call: TRBV7-2; j_call: TRBJ2-3; cdr3_aa: CASSFRPSWEDTQYF; cdr3_nt: TGTGCCAGCAGCTTCCGGCCATCTTGGGAAGATACGCAGTATTTT
clone_size: once; d_call: TRBD1; v_call: TRBV27; j_call: TRBJ2-7; cdr3_aa: CASSLDIYRGEQYF; cdr3_nt: TGTGCCAGCAGTTTAGACATATACAGGGGCGAGCAGTACTTC
clone_size: -; d_call: -; v_call: TRBV7-6; j_call: TRBJ1-4; cdr3_aa: CASSSGVGAEKLFF; cdr3_nt: TGTGCCAGCAGCTCGGGGGTAGGCGCCGAAAAACTGTTTTTT
clone_size: -; d_call: -; v_call: TRBV30; j_call: TRBJ2-6; cdr3_aa: CASSARLGANVLTF; cdr3_nt: TGTGCCTCCTCGGCGCGGTTAGGGGCCAACGTCCTGACTTTC
clone_size: -; d_call: -; v_call: TRBV6-1; j_call: TRBJ1-1; cdr3_aa: CASSDIGVGTEAFF; cdr3_nt: TGTGCCAGCAGTGACATCGGGGTTGGCACTGAAGCTTTCTTT
clone_size: -; d_call: TRBD1; v_call: TRBV5-4; j_call: TRBJ2-1; cdr3_aa: CASSLPGDSNNEQFF; cdr3_nt: TGTGCCAGCAGCTTGCCAGGGGACAGTAACAATGAGCAGTTCTTC
clone_size: -; d_call: -; v_call: TRBV28; j_call: TRBJ1-5; cdr3_aa: CASSVAGDQPQHF; cdr3_nt: TGTGCCAGCAGTGTGGCCGGTGATCAGCCCCAGCATTTT
clone_size: -; d_call: -; v_call: TRBV5-4; j_call: TRBJ2-3; cdr3_aa: CASSSSGQPADTQYF; cdr3_nt: TGTGCCAGCAGCTCGTCGGGACAACCCGCGGATACGCAGTATTTT
clone_size: -; d_call: -; v_call: TRBV5-5; j_call: TRBJ2-3; cdr3_aa: CASSHGFGSTDTQYF; cdr3_nt: TGTGCCAGCAGCCATGGGTTCGGTAGCACAGATACGCAGTATTTT
clone_size: -; d_call: TRBD1; v_call: TRBV11-3; j_call: TRBJ2-7; cdr3_aa: CASSPGTVSYEQYF; cdr3_nt: TGTGCCAGCAGCCCCGGGACAGTCTCCTACGAGCAGTACTTC
clone_size: -; d_call: -; v_call: TRBV7-9; j_call: TRBJ2-7; cdr3_aa: CASSLWGTSYEQYF; cdr3_nt: TGTGCCAGCAGCTTATGGGGTACGTCCTACGAGCAGTACTTC
clone_size: -; d_call: TRBD1; v_call: TRBV27; j_call: TRBJ1-3; cdr3_aa: CASSFGTGPGNTIYF; cdr3_nt: TGTGCCAGCAGTTTCGGGACAGGGCCTGGAAACACCATATATTTT
clone_size: -; d_call: -; v_call: TRBV6-4; j_call: TRBJ2-6; cdr3_aa: CASSESHGRGANVLTF; cdr3_nt: TGTGCCAGCAGTGAGTCACATGGTCGTGGGGCCAACGTCCTGACTTTC
clone_size: -; d_call: TRBD2; v_call: TRBV2; j_call: TRBJ2-7; cdr3_aa: CGSGGWTYEQYF; cdr3_nt: TGTGGCAGCGGGGGGTGGACTTACGAGCAGTACTTC
clone_size: -; d_call: -; v_call: TRBV28; j_call: TRBJ2-7; cdr3_aa: CASNAAGLEQYF; cdr3_nt: TGTGCCAGCAATGCAGCAGGGCTCGAGCAGTACTTC
clone_size: -; d_call: TRBD1; v_call: TRBV5-4; j_call: TRBJ2-3; cdr3_aa: CASSPGGPGDTQYF; cdr3_nt: TGTGCCAGCAGCCCAGGGGGTCCAGGAGATACGCAGTATTTT
clone_size: few; d_call: -; v_call: TRBV5-1; j_call: TRBJ1-2; cdr3_aa: CASSFGDRDKSGNGYTF; cdr3_nt: TGCGCCAGCAGCTTTGGGGACCGGGACAAGAGTGGAAATGGCTACACCTTC
clone_size: -; d_call: TRBD2; v_call: TRBV6-5; j_call: TRBJ2-7; cdr3_aa: CASSYARESYEQYF; cdr3_nt: TGTGCCAGCAGTTACGCGCGGGAGAGCTACGAGCAGTACTTC
clone_size: -; d_call: TRBD2; v_call: TRBV7-2; j_call: TRBJ2-1; cdr3_aa: CASSPGLANSVVVRDEQFF; cdr3_nt: TGTGCCAGCAGTCCGGGACTAGCTAATTCGGTTGTCGTCAGGGATGAGCAGTTCTTC
clone_size: -; d_call: -; v_call: TRBV30; j_call: TRBJ2-7; cdr3_aa: CAWSPGTGSYEQYF; cdr3_nt: TGTGCCTGGAGTCCCGGGACCGGGTCCTACGAGCAGTACTTC
clone_size: -; d_call: TRBD2; v_call: TRBV7-2; j_call: TRBJ2-1; cdr3_aa: CASRRLAGSRNEQFF; cdr3_nt: TGTGCCAGCCGGAGACTAGCGGGGTCCAGGAATGAGCAGTTCTTC
clone_size: -; d_call: -; v_call: TRBV30; j_call: TRBJ2-3; cdr3_aa: CAWSSQGPDTQYF; cdr3_nt: TGTGCCTGGAGTAGTCAGGGCCCAGATACGCAGTATTTT
clone_size: many; d_call: TRBD1; v_call: TRBV2; j_call: TRBJ1-5; cdr3_aa: CASSLQGYQPQHF; cdr3_nt: TGTGCCAGCAGTCTACAGGGGTATCAGCCCCAGCATTTT
clone_size: -; d_call: -; v_call: TRBV6-5; j_call: TRBJ1-1; cdr3_aa: CASGGRGAEAFF; cdr3_nt: TGTGCCAGCGGGGGCAGGGGCGCTGAAGCTTTCTTT